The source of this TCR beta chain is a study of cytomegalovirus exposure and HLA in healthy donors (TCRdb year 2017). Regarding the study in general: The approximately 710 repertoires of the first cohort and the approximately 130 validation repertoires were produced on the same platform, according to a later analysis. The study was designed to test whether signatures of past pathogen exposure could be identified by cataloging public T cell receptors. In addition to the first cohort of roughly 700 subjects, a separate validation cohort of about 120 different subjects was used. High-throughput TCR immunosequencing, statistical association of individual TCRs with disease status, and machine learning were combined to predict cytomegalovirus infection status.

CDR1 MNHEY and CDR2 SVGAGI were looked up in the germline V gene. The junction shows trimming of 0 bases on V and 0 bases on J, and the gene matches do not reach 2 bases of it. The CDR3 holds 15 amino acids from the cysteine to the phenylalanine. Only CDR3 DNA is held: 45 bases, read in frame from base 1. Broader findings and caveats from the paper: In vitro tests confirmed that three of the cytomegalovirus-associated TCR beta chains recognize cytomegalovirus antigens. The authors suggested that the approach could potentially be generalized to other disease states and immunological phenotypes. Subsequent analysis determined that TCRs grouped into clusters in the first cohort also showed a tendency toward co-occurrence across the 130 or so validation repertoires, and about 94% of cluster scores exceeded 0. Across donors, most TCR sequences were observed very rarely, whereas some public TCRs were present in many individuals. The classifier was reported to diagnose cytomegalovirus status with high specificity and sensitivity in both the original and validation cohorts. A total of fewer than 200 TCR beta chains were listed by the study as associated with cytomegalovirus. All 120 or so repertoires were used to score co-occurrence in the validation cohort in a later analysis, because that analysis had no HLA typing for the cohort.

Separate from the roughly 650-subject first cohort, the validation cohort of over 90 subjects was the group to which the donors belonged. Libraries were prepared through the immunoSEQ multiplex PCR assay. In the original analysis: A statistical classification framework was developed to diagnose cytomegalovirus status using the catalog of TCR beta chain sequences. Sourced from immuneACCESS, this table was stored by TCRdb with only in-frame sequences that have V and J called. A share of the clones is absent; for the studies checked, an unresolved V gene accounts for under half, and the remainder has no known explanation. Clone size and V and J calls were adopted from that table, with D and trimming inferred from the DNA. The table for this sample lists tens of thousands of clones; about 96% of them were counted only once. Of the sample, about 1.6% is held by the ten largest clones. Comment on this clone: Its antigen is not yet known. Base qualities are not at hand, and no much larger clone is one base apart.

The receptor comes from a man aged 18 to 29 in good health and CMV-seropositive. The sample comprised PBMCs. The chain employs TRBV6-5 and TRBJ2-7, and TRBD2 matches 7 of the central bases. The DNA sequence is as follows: TGTGCCAGCAGTTACTCTTCTAGCGGCTCCTACGAGCAGTACTTC. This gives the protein CASSYSSSGSYEQYF.